The entry below gives a single T cell receptor beta chain sequence along with its context. This entry belongs to a study of cytomegalovirus exposure and HLA in healthy donors. The PCR employed 60 Vbeta primers together with 13 Jbeta primers. The data were produced by immunoSEQ multiplex PCR, yet TCRdb's version contains in-frame clones alone and is incomplete. Of fewer than 150,000 clones in the sample, over 60% were seen once. Trimming took off 4 bases at V and 1 base at J, with 17 bases between the two ends. The CDR3 consists of 17 residues. Germline V gene data show CDR1 as SGHVS and CDR2 as FNYEAQ.

The chain is built from TRBV7-6 and TRBJ1-5, with a tentative D call TRBD1 (6 bases). This TCR was recovered from a man aged 18-30 years in good health and CMV-seropositive. The specimen sequenced was PBMCs. The CDR3 is CASSSLAGGGSNQPQHF. The DNA of the CDR3 is TGTGCCAGCAGCTCTCTTGCGGGAGGGGGGAGCAATCAGCCCCAGCATTTT.